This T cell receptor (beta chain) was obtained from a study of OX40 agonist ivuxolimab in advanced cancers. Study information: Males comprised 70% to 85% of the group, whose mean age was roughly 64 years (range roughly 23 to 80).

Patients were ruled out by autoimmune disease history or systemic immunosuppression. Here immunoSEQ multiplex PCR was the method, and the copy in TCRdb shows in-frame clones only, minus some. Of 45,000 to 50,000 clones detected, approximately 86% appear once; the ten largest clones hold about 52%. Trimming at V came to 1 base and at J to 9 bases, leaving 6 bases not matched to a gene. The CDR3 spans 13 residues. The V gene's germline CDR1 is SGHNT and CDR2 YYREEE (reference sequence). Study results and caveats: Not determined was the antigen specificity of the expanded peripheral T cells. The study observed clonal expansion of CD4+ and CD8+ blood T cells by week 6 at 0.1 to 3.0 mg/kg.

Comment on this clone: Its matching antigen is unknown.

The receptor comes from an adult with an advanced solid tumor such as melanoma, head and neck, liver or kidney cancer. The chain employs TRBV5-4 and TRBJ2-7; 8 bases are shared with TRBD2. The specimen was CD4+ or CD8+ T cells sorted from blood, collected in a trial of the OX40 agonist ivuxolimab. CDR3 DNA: TGTGCCAGCAGCTTGAGTAGCGGGATTGCGCAGTACTTC. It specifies CASSLSSGIAQYF.